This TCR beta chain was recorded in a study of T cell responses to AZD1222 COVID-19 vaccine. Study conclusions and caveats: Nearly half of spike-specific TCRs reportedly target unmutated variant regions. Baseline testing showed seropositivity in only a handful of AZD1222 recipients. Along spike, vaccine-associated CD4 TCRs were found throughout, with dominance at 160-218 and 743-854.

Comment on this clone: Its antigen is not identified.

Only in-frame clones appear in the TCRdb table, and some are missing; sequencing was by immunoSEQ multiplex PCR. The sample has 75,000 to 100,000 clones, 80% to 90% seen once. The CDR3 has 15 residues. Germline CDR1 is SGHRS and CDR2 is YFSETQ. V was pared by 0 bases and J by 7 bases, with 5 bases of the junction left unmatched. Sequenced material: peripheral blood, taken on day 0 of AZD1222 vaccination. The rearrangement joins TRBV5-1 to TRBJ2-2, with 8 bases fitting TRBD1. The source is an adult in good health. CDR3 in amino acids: CASSLVGQGNGELFF. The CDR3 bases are TGCGCCAGCAGCTTGGTAGGACAGGGTAACGGGGAGCTGTTTTTT.